A selection of T cell receptor beta chains follows, all from one sample in a study of blood T cell repertoires in COVID-19. Only in-frame clones appear in the TCRdb table, and some are missing; sequencing was by immunoSEQ multiplex PCR. The table records around 60,000 clones, roughly 79% of them present only once. The sample comprised peripheral blood. The receptors shown here come from a human donor in a cohort sampled during active COVID-19. Both conserved end residues are part of each CDR3. Clone size appears in some rows only: once, few, many, or a class for an expanded clone.

v_gene: TRBV11-2; abundance: -; j_gene: TRBJ1-2; CDR3aa: CASSRMQGYGYTF
v_gene: TRBV12-3/TRBV12-4; abundance: -; j_gene: TRBJ2-7; CDR3aa: CASSADSSYEQYF
v_gene: TRBV3-1/TRBV3-2; abundance: -; j_gene: TRBJ1-1; CDR3aa: CASSQGLGSNPEAFF
v_gene: TRBV30; abundance: -; j_gene: TRBJ1-5; CDR3aa: CAWSVLNREDQPQHF
v_gene: TRBV6-5; abundance: many; j_gene: TRBJ2-7; CDR3aa: CASSYSGGLSYEQYF
v_gene: TRBV5-5; abundance: -; j_gene: TRBJ2-1; CDR3aa: CASSLSREQFF
v_gene: TRBV5-1; abundance: -; j_gene: TRBJ1-1; CDR3aa: CASKEGATEAFF
v_gene: TRBV12-5; abundance: -; j_gene: TRBJ2-2; CDR3aa: CASGAGQGRAGELFF
v_gene: TRBV19; abundance: -; j_gene: TRBJ2-7; CDR3aa: CASSVGLAARYEQYF
v_gene: TRBV19; abundance: -; j_gene: TRBJ1-2; CDR3aa: CASSMENSLSSGGYTF
v_gene: TRBV30; abundance: -; j_gene: TRBJ1-2; CDR3aa: CAWSKDRLYLRGYTF
v_gene: TRBV11-3; abundance: -; j_gene: TRBJ1-5; CDR3aa: CASSVPGQANQPQHF
v_gene: TRBV19; abundance: -; j_gene: TRBJ1-5; CDR3aa: CASSIRTGTQPQHF
v_gene: TRBV6-6; abundance: -; j_gene: TRBJ2-7; CDR3aa: CATQSSTGIIGYEQYF
v_gene: TRBV9; abundance: -; j_gene: TRBJ2-1; CDR3aa: CASSVSGSSYNEQFF
v_gene: TRBV6-1; abundance: -; j_gene: TRBJ1-1; CDR3aa: CASSEFGGNTEAFF
v_gene: TRBV29-1; abundance: -; j_gene: TRBJ2-5; CDR3aa: CSIQSGSGLETQYF
v_gene: TRBV6-5; abundance: -; j_gene: TRBJ1-1; CDR3aa: CASGRGQGKPEAFF
v_gene: TRBV19; abundance: -; j_gene: TRBJ1-1; CDR3aa: CASRATGNPAEAFF
v_gene: TRBV19; abundance: -; j_gene: TRBJ1-5; CDR3aa: CASSIDLRGVDPGNQPQHF
v_gene: TRBV9; abundance: -; j_gene: TRBJ2-3; CDR3aa: CASSVAGGRSTDTQYF
v_gene: TRBV5-8; abundance: -; j_gene: TRBJ2-5; CDR3aa: CASSYALGGGAETQYF
v_gene: TRBV15; abundance: -; j_gene: TRBJ2-1; CDR3aa: CATSRASDREHNEQFF
v_gene: TRBV10-3; abundance: -; j_gene: TRBJ2-7; CDR3aa: CAISESQGILYF
v_gene: TRBV7-8; abundance: many; j_gene: TRBJ1-5; CDR3aa: CASSLAVNSNQPQHF
v_gene: TRBV2; abundance: -; j_gene: TRBJ1-1; CDR3aa: CASSGGGTVNTEAFF
v_gene: TRBV6-5; abundance: -; j_gene: TRBJ1-2; CDR3aa: CASRTGVAGYTF
v_gene: TRBV5-8; abundance: -; j_gene: TRBJ1-1; CDR3aa: CASSPDRGGLMNTEAFF
v_gene: TRBV6-5; abundance: few; j_gene: TRBJ1-6; CDR3aa: CASSYRGRTPLHF
v_gene: TRBV7-9; abundance: -; j_gene: TRBJ1-5; CDR3aa: CASSSDIQPQHF
v_gene: TRBV11-3; abundance: -; j_gene: TRBJ2-3; CDR3aa: CASSHRGSTDTQYF